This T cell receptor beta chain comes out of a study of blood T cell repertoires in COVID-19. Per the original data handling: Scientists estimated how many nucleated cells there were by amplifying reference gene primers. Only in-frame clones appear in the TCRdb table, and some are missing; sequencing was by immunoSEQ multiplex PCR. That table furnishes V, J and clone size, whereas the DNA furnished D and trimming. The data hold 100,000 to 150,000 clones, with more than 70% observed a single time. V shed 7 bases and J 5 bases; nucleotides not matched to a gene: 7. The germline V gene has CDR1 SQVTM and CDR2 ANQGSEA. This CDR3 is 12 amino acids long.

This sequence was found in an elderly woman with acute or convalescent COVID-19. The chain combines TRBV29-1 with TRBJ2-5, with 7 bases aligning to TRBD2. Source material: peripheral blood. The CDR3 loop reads CSGRTSGETQYF. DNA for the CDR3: TGCAGCGGTAGGACTAGTGGCGAGACCCAGTACTTC.